The T cell receptor (beta chain) under discussion was sequenced for a study of T cells in localized non-small cell lung cancer. Germline V gene data show CDR1 as MDHEN and CDR2 as SYDVKM. V shed 5 bases, J shed 5 bases, and the junction held 16 bases outside the gene matches. The CDR3 length is 18 residues. Study-wide results and caveats: The study found T cell clonality highest in uninvolved adjacent lung, above tumor. Sequencing, confined to only one tumor region, leaves heterogeneity possible.

Assay used: immunoSEQ multiplex PCR; TCRdb lists only in-frame clones, some missing. The sample holds about 8,200 clones, 45% to 65% seen once. On this clone itself: The antigen is not known.

The TCR comes from a male donor aged 60 or over with stage I squamous cell lung carcinoma. Sequences were derived from lymph node tissue, sampled before any cancer treatment. V is TRBV28 and J is TRBJ2-5, with 11 bases that match TRBD2. The CDR3 coding sequence is TGTGCCAGCAGTCCCCTCTACTCTACTAGCGGGAGTCGTGAGACCCAGTACTTC. Amino acids: CASSPLYSTSGSRETQYF.